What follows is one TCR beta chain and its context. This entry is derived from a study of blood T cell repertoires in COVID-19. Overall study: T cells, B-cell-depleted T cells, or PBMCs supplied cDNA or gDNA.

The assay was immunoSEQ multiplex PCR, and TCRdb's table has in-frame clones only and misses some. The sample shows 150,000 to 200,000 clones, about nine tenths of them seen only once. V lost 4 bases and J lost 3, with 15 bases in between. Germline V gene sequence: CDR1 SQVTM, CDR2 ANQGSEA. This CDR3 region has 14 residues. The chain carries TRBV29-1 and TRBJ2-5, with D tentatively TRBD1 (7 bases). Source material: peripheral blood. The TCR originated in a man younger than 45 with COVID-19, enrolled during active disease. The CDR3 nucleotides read TGCAGCGTTGCAGGGGGGCGGGCCGAAGAGACCCAGTACTTC. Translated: CSVAGGRAEETQYF.